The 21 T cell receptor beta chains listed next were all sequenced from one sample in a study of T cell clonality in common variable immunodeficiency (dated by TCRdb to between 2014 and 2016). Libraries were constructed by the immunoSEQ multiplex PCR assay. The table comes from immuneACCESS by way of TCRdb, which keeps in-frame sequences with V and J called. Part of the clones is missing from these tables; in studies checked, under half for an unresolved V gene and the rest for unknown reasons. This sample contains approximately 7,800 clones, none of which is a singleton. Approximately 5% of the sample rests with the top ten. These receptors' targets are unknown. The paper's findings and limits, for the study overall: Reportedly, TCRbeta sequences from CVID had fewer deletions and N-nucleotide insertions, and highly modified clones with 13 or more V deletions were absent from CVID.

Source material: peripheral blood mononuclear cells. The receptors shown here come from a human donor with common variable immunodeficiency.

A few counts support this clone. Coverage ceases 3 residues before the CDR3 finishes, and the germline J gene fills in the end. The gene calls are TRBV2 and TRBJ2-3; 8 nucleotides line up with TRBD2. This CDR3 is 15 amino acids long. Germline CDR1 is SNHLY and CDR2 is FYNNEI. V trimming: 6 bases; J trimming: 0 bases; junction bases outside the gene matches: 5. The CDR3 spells CASSSSGQSTDTQYF. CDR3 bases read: TGTGCCAGCAGCTCTAGCGGGCAAAGCACAGATACG.

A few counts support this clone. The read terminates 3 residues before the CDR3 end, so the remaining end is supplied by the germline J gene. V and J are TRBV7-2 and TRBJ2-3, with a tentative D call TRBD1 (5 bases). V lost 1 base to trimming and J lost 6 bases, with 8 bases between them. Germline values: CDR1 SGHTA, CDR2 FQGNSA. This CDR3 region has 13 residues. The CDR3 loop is CASSLVSGDTQYF. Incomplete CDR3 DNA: TGTGCCAGCAGCTTAGTTTCAGGGGATACG.

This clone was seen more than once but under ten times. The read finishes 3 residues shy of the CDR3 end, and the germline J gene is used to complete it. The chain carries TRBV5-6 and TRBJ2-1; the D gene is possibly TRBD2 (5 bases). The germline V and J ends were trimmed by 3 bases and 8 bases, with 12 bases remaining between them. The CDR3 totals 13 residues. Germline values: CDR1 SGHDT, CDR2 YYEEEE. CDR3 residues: CASSSALGHEQFF. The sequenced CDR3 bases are TGTGCCAGCAGCTCGGCACTAGGACATGAG.

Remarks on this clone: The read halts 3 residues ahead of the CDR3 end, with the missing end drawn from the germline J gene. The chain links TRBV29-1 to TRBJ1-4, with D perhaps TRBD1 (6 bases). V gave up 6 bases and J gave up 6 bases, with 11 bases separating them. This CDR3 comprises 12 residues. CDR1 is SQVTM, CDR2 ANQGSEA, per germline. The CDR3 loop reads CSVQGLDEKLFF. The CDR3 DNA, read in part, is TGCAGCGTACAGGGTTTGGATGAAAAA.

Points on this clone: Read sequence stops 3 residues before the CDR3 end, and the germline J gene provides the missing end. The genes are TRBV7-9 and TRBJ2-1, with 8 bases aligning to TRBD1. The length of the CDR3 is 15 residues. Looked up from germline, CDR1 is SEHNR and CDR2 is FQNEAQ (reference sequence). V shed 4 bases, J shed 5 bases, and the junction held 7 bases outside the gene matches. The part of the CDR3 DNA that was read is TGTGCCAGCAGCTACCTGACAGGGGTTAACAATGAG. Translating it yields CASSYLTGVNNE. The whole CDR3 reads CASSYLTGVNNEQFF.

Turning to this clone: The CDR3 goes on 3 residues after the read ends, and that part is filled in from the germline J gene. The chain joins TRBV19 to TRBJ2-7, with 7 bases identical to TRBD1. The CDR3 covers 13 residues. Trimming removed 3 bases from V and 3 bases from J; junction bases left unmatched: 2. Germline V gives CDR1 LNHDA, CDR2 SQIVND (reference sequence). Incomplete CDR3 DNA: TGTGCCAGTAGTATTGCAGGGGGCTACGAG. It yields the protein CASSIAGGYE. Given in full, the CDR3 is CASSIAGGYEQYF.

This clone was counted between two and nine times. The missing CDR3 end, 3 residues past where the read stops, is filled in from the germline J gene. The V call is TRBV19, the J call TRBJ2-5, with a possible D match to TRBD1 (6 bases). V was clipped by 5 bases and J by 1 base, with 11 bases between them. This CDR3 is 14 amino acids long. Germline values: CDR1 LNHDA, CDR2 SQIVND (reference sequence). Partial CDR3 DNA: TGTGCCAGTAGTGCCGGACAGAGCCAAGAGACC. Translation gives CASSAGQSQET. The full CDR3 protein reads CASSAGQSQETQYF. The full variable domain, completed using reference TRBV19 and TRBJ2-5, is DGGITQSPKYLFRKEGQNVTLSCEQNLNHDAMYWYRQDPGQGLRLIYYSQIVNDFQKGDIAEGYSVSREKKESFPLTVTSAQKNPTAFYLCASSAGQSQETQYFGPGTRLLVL.

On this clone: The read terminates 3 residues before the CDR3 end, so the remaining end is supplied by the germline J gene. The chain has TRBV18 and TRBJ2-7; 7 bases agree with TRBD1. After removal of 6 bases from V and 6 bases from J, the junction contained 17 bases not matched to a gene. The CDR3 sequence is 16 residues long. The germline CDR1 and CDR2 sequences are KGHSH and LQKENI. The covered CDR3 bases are TGTGCCAGCTCGCATACAGGGGACGCAGGGTTTGTCGAG. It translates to CASSHTGDAGFVE. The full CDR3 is CASSHTGDAGFVEQYF.

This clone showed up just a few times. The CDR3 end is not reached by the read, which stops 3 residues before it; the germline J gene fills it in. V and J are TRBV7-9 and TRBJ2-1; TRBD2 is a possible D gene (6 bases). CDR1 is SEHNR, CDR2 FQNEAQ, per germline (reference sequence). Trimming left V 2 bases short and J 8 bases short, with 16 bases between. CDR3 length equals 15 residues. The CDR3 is CASSLRSDYLDEQFF. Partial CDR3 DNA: TGTGCCAGCAGCTTAAGATCGGACTACTTGGATGAG.

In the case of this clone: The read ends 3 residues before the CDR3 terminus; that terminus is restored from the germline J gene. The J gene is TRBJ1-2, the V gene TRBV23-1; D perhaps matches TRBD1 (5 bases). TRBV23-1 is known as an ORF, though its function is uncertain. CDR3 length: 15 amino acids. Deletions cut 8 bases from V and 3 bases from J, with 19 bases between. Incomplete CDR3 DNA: TGCGCCAGCCATGGGTGGGGCCGGAGGGACTATGGC. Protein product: CASHGWGRRDYG. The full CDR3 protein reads CASHGWGRRDYGYTF.

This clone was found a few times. CDR3: CASSRDYSGNTIYF. The sequenced CDR3 bases are TGTGCCAGCTCACGCGACTACTCTGGAAACACC. V usage is TRBV18 and J usage is TRBJ1-3, with unresolved D. The DNA ends 3 residues before the CDR3 does, and the rest of the CDR3 is filled in from the germline J gene. The CDR3 sequence is 14 residues long. Trimming left V 4 bases short and J 0 bases short, with 7 bases between. Per germline, CDR1 KGHSH and CDR2 LQKENI. Supplemented by reference TRBV18 and TRBJ1-3, the full variable domain reads NAGVMQNPRHLVRRRGQEARLRCSPMKGHSHVYWYRQLPEEGLKFMVYLQKENIIDESGMPKERFSAEFPKEGPSILRIQQVVRGDSAAYFCASSRDYSGNTIYFGEGSWLTVV.

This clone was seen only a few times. CDR3 sequence: CASSRGSYNEQFF. Incomplete CDR3 DNA: TGTGCCAGTAGTAGGGGCTCCTACAATGAG. The rearrangement links TRBV2 to TRBJ2-1; TRBD1 might be the D (5 bases). The DNA ends 3 residues before the CDR3 does, and the rest of the CDR3 is filled in from the germline J gene. The V gene lost 9 bases and the J gene lost 0 bases, with 9 bases spanning the gap. CDR3 length: 13 amino acids. In germline, CDR1 is SNHLY, CDR2 FYNNEI.

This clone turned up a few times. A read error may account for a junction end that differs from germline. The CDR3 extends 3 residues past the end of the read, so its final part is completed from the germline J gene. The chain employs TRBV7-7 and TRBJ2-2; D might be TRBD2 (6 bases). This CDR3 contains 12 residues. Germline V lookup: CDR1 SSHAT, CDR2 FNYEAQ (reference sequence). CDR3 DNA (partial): TGTGCTAGCAGCTCATCTAGCGAGGAG. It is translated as CASSSSSEE. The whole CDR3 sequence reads CASSSSSEELFF.

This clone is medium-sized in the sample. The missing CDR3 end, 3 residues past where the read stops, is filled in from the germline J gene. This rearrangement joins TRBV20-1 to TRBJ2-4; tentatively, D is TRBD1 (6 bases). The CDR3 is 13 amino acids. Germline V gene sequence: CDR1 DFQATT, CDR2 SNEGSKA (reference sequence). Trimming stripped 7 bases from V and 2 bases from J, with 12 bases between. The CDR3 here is CSVGGQTKNIQYF. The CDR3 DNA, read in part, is TGCAGTGTCGGAGGACAGACCAAAAACATT.

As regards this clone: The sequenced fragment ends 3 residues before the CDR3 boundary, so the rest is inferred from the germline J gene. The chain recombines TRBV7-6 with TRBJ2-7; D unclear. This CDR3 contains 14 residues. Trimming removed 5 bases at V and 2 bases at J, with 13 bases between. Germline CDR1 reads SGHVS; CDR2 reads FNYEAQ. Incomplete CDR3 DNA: TGTGCCAGCAGCCCGAACAGATTAGCCTACGAG. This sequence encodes CASSPNRLAYE. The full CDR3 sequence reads CASSPNRLAYEQYF.

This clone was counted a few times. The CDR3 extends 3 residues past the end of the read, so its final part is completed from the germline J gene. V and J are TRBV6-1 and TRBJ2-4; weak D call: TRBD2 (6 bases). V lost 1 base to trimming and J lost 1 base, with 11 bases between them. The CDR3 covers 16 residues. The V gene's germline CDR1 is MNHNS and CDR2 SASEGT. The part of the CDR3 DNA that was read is TGTGCCAGCAGTGAAGGGGCTAGCGAGGCCAAAAACATT. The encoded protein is CASSEGASEAKNI. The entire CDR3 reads CASSEGASEAKNIQYF.

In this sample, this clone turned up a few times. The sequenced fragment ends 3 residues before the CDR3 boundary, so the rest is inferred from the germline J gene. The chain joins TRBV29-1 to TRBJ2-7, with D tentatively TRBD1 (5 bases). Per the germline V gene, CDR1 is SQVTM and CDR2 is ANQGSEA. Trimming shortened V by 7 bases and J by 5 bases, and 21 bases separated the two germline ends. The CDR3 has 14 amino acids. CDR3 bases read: TGCAGCGCCCAGGCAGGGCTACTTAGTGACGAG. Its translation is CSAQAGLLSDE. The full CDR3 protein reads CSAQAGLLSDEQYF.

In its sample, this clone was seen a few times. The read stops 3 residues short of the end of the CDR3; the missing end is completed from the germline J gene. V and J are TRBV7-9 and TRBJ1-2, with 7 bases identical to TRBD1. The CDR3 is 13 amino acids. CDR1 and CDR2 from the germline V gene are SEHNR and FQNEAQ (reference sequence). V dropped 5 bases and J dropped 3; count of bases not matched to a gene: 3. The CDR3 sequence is CASSQGTDYGYTF. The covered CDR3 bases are TGTGCCAGCAGCCAAGGGACAGACTATGGC.

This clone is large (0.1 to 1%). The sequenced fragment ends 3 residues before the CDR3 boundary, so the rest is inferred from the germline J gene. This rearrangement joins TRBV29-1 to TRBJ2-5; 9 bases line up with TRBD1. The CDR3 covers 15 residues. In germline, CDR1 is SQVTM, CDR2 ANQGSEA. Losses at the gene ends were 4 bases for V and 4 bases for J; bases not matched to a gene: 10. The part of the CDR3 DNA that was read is TGCAGCGTTGCCTCGGACAGGGGAGTAGGAGAGACC. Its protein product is CSVASDRGVGET. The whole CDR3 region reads CSVASDRGVGETQYF.

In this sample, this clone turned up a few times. Partial CDR3 DNA: TGTGCCAGTTCCAGGGGTGGGGAGACC. This encodes CASSRGGET. The complete CDR3 protein is CASSRGGETQYF. This chain uses TRBV18 with TRBJ2-5; tentatively, D is TRBD1 (6 bases). With the read ending 3 residues before the CDR3 end, the germline J gene is used to fill in that end. The CDR3 covers 12 residues. CDR1 is KGHSH, CDR2 LQKENI, per germline. With 9 bases removed from V and 5 bases from J, the gap between germline ends came to 13 bases.

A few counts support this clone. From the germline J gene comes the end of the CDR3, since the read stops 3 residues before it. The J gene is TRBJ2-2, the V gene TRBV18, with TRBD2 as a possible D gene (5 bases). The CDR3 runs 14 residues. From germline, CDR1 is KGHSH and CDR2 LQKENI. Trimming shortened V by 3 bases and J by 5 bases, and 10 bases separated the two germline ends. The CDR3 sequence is CASSPASRTGELFF. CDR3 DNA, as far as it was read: TGTGCCAGCTCACCGGCTAGCCGGACCGGGGAG.